The 2 T cell receptor beta chains below all came from one sample that was sequenced in a study of OX40 agonist ivuxolimab in advanced cancers. Assay: immunoSEQ multiplex PCR; the TCRdb copy retains only in-frame clones and omits some. Here the sample spans 73,000 or so clones, 86% being singletons. Here the sequenced sample was CD4+ or CD8+ T cells sorted from blood, taken in a trial of the OX40 agonist ivuxolimab. Receptor source: an adult with an advanced solid tumor such as melanoma, head and neck, liver or kidney cancer.

The gene calls are TRBV30 and TRBJ1-2, with 7 bases aligning to TRBD1. Germline CDR1 GTSNPN, CDR2 SVGIG (reference sequence). V trimming: 3 bases; J trimming: 4 bases; junction bases outside the gene matches: 5. The CDR3 is 13 amino acids. The CDR3 DNA follows: TGTGCCTGGAGCACAGGGGCTATCTATGGCTACACCTTC. Its translation is CAWSTGAIYGYTF.

This clone showed up just once. The chain couples TRBV28 to TRBJ2-7, with a possible D match to TRBD2 (6 bases). Germline CDR1 is MDHEN and CDR2 is SYDVKM. V was trimmed by 2 bases and J by 7 bases, leaving 21 bases between them. The CDR3 loop spans 16 amino acids. The DNA for the CDR3 is TGTGCCAGCAGTTTAAGTCTGGCGGGAAACCACGGTGAGCAGTACTTC. It translates to CASSLSLAGNHGEQYF.